This T cell receptor (beta chain) came from a study of blood T cell repertoires in COVID-19. In the authors' methods: Estimation of nucleated cell counts was performed using reference gene primer amplification. Here immunoSEQ multiplex PCR was the method, and the copy in TCRdb shows in-frame clones only, minus some. V and J calls and clone size are given by that table; D and trimming were obtained from the DNA. The table shows 95,000 to 150,000 clones, with around four fifths occurring only once. The sequence was collected from an older man with active or convalescent COVID-19. Sequenced sample: peripheral blood.

CDR3 sequence reads: CASTKGDRGYNEQFF. Here the CDR3 DNA reads TGTGCCAGCACCAAAGGGGACAGGGGATACAATGAGCAGTTCTTC. The chain has TRBV27 and TRBJ2-1; 10 nucleotides line up with TRBD1. CDR3 length: 15 residues. Germline-derived CDR1 and CDR2 are MNHEY and SMNVEV (reference sequence). The ends lost 7 bases at V and 4 bases at J; junction bases unmatched: 7.